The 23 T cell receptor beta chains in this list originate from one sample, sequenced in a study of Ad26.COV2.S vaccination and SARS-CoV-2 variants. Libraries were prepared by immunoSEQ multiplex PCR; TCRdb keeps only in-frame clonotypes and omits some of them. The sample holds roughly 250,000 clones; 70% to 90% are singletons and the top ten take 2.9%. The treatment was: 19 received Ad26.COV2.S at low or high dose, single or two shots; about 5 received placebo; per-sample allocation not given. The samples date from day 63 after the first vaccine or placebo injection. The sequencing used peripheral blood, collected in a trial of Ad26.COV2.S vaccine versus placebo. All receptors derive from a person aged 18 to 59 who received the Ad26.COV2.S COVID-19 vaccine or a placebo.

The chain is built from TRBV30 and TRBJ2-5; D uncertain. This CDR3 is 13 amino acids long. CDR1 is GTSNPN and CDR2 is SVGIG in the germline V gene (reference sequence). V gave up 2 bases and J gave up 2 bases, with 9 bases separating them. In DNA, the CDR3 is TGTGCCTGGAGTCGGCAGTTACAAGAGACCCAGTACTTC. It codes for CAWSRQLQETQYF.

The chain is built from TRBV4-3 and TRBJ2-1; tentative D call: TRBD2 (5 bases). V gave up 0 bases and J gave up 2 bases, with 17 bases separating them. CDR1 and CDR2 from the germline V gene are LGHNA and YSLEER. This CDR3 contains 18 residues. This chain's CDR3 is CASSQDQSSGPTYNEQFF. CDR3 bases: TGCGCCAGCAGCCAAGATCAATCCAGCGGCCCTACCTACAATGAGCAGTTCTTC.

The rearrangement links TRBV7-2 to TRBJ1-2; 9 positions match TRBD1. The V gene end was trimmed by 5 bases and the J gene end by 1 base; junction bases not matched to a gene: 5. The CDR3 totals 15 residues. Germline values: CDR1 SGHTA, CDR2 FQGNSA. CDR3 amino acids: CASSPGTGYNYGYTF. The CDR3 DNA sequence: TGTGCCAGCAGCCCCGGGACAGGGTATAACTATGGCTACACCTTC.

The CDR3 reads CASSLEVSTGELFF. DNA for the CDR3: TGTGCCAGCAGCTTGGAGGTTAGCACCGGGGAGCTGTTTTTT. The chain carries TRBV5-4 and TRBJ2-2; no clear D gene. From germline, CDR1 is SGHNT and CDR2 YYREEE (reference sequence). The CDR3 runs 14 residues. The germline V and J ends were trimmed by 0 bases and 4 bases, with 7 bases remaining between them.

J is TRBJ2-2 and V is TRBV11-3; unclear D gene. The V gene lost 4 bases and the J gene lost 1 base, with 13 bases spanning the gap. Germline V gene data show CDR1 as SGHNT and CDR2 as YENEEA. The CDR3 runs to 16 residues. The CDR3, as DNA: TGTGCCAGCAGCTCCCCCTTGGGCCGGAACACCGGGGAGCTGTTTTTT. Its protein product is CASSSPLGRNTGELFF.

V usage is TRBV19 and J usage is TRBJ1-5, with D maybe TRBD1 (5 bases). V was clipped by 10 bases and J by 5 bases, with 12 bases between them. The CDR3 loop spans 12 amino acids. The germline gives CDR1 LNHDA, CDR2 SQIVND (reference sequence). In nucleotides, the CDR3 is TGTGCCACCCAGAGGGGTTATCAGCCCCAGCATTTT. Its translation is CATQRGYQPQHF. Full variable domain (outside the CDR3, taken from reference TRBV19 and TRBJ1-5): DGGITQSPKYLFRKEGQNVTLSCEQNLNHDAMYWYRQDPGQGLRLIYYSQIVNDFQKGDIAEGYSVSREKKESFPLTVTSAQKNPTAFYLCATQRGYQPQHFGDGTRLSIL.

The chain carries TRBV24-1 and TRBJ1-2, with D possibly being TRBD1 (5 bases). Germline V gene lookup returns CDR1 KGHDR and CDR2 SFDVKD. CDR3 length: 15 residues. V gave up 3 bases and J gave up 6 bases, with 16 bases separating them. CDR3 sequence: CATSDGFPGRNGYTF. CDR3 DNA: TGTGCCACCAGTGATGGTTTCCCAGGGCGGAATGGCTACACCTTC.

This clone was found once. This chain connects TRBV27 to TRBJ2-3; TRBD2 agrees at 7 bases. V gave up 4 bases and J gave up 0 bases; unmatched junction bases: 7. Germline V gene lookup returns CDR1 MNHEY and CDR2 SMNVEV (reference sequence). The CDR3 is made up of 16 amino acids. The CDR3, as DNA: TGTGCCAGCAGTTGGGGCAGCGGGACTAGCACAGATACGCAGTATTTT. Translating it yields CASSWGSGTSTDTQYF.

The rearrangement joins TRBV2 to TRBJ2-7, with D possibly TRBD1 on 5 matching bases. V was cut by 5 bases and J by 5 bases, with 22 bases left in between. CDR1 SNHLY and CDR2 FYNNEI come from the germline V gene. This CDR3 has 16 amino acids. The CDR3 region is CASSQNLNWGVNEQYF. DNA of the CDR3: TGTGCCAGCAGTCAGAACCTCAACTGGGGCGTAAACGAGCAGTACTTC.

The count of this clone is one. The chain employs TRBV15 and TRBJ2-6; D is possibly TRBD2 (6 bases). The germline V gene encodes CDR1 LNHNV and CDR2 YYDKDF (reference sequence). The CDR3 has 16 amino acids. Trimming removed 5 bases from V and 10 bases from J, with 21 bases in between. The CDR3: CATSSRRTTLANVLTF. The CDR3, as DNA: TGTGCCACCAGCTCGAGACGGACTACTCTGGCAAACGTCCTGACTTTC.

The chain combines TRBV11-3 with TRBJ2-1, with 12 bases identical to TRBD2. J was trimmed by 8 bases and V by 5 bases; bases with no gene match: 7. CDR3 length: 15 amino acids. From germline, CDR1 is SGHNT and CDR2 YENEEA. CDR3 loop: CASSTGTSGFDEQFF. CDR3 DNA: TGTGCCAGCAGCACTGGGACTAGCGGGTTCGATGAGCAGTTCTTC.

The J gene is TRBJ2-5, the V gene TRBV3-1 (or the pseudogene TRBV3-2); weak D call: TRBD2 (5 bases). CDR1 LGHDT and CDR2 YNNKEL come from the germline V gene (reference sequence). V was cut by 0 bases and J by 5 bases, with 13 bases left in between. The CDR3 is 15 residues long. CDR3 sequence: CASSQDSGEWETQYF. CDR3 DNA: TGTGCCAGCAGCCAAGATTCCGGGGAGTGGGAGACCCAGTACTTC.

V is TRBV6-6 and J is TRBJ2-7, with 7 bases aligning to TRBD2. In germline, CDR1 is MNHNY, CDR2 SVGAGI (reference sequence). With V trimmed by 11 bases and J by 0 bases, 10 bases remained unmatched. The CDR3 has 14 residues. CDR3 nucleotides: TGTGCCGCCCGGGCTAGCGGTGCCTCCTACGAGCAGTACTTC. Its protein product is CAARASGASYEQYF.

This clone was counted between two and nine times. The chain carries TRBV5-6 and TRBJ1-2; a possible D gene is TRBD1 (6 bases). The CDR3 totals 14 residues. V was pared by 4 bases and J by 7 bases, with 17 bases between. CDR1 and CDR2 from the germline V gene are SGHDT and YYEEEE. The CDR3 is CASSPRGGGGGYTF. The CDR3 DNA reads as TGTGCCAGCAGCCCGAGGGGGGGAGGAGGTGGCTACACCTTC.

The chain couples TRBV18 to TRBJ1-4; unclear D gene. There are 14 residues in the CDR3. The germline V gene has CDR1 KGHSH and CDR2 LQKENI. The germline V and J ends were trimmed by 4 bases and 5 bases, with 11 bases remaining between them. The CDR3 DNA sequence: TGTGCCAGCTCACAAAGAGGAGGGAATGAAAAACTGTTTTTT. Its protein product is CASSQRGGNEKLFF. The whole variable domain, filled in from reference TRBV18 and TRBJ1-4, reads NAGVMQNPRHLVRRRGQEARLRCSPMKGHSHVYWYRQLPEEGLKFMVYLQKENIIDESGMPKERFSAEFPKEGPSILRIQQVVRGDSAAYFCASSQRGGNEKLFFGSGTQLSVL.

CDR3 bases: TGTGCCAGCAGCCAAGGGACGCAATATGGCTACACCTTC. Translating it yields CASSQGTQYGYTF. This chain uses TRBV14 with TRBJ1-2; D ambiguous. Germline CDR1 and CDR2: SGHDN and FVKESK. The CDR3 totals 13 residues. The V end lost 1 base, the J end lost 5 bases, and 8 bases lay between the germline ends.

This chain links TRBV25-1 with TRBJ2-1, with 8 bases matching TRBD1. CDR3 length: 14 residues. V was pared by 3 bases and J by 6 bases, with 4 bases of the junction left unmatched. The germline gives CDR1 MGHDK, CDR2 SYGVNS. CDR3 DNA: TGTGCCAGCAGTGATCAGGGGGCTCGCAATGAGCAGTTCTTC. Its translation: CASSDQGARNEQFF.

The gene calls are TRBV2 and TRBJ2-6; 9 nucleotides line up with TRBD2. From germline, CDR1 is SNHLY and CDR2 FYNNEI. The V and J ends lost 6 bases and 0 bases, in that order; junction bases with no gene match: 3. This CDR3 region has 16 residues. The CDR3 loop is CASSRLAASGANVLTF. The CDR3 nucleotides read TGTGCCAGCAGCAGACTAGCGGCCTCTGGGGCCAACGTCCTGACTTTC.

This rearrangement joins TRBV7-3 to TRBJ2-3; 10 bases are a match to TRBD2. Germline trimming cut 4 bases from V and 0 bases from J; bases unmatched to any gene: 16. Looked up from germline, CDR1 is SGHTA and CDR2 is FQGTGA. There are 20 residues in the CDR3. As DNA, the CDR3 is TGTGCCAGCAGCTCAGGAGGAGGGACTAGCGTTTCTCCTAGCACAGATACGCAGTATTTT. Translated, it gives CASSSGGGTSVSPSTDTQYF. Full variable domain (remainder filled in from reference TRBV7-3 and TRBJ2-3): GAGVSQTPSNKVTEKGKYVELRCDPISGHTALYWYRQSLGQGPEFLIYFQGTGAADDSGLPNDRFFAVRPEGSVSTLKIQRTERGDSAVYLCASSSGGGTSVSPSTDTQYFGPGTRLTVL.

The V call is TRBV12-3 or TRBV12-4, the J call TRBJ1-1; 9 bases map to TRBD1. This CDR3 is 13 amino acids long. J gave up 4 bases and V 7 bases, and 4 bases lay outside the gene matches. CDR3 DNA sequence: TGTGCCAGCACCGGGACAGGGCCCACTGAAGCTTTCTTT. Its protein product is CASTGTGPTEAFF.

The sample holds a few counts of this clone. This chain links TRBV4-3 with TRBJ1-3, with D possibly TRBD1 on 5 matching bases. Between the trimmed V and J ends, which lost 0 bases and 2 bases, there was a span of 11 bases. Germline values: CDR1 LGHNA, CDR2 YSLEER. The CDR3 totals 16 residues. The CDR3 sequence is CASSQEDLGAGNTIYF. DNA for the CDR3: TGCGCCAGCAGCCAAGAGGACCTGGGGGCTGGAAACACCATATATTTT.

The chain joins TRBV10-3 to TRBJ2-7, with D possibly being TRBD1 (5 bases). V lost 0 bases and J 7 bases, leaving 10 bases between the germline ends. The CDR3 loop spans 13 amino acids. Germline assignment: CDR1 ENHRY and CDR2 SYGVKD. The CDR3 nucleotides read TGTGCCATCAGTGAGTCGGCAGGGTGGGAGCAGTACGTC. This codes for CAISESAGWEQYV.

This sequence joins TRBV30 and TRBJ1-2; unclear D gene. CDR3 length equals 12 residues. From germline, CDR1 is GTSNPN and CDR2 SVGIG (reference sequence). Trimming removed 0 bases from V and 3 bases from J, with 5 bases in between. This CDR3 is CAWSVADYGYTF. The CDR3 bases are TGTGCCTGGAGTGTAGCGGACTATGGCTACACCTTC.